Sequencing of this T cell receptor (beta chain) was carried out in a study of shared clonotypes between healthy human individuals. The length of the CDR3 is 14 residues. Germline V gene data show CDR1 as KGHSH and CDR2 as LQKENI. A deep-level run was used for the assay. Spread over ten immunoSEQ deep assay plates, unsorted PBMC DNA underwent sequencing. Sequencing used immunoSEQ multiplex PCR; TCRdb keeps in-frame clones, though not all of them. The sample lists fewer than 650,000 clones, 75% to 85% occurring once. There were only Caucasian adults among the donors, and all lived in Nashville, Tennessee.

The chain employs TRBV18 and TRBJ2-5; 9 bases line up with TRBD2. The end of the DNA fits TRBJ2-7 better, so the J call may be wrong. The sequence was collected from a woman aged 40-49 years in good health. Some clones in this sample may be carry-over from other donors' samples. Source material: PBMCs. As DNA, the CDR3 is TGTGCCAGCTCACTTAGCGGGGGCTCCTACGAGCAGTACTTC. This gives the protein CASSLSGGSYEQYF.